The T cell receptor beta chain described here comes from a study of blood T cell repertoires in COVID-19. Overall study: Material from acute and convalescent COVID-19 was sourced from the United States, Italy and Spain. The analysed material was cDNA or gDNA that came from T cells, B-cell-depleted T cells, or PBMCs.

CDR3 length equals 16 residues. The germline V gene has CDR1 MNHEY and CDR2 SVGEGT. V trimming: 0 bases; J trimming: 2 bases; junction bases outside the gene matches: 4. Authors' methods: Amplifying reference gene primers gave estimates of nucleated cell counts. The protocol was immunoSEQ multiplex PCR, while the TCRdb copy is restricted to in-frame clones and leaves out a portion. Clone size and V and J calls were adopted from that table, with D and trimming inferred from the DNA. The table has fewer than 40,000 clones, almost 90% seen once. V gene TRBV6-2 or TRBV6-3 combines with J gene TRBJ2-5; 9 nucleotides agree with TRBD2. This clonotype was obtained from a woman in her seventies with active COVID-19. The material sequenced was peripheral blood. As DNA, the CDR3 is TGTGCCAGCAGTTACTCGTCTAGCGGGGATCAAGAGACCCAGTACTTC. Its translation is CASSYSSSGDQETQYF.